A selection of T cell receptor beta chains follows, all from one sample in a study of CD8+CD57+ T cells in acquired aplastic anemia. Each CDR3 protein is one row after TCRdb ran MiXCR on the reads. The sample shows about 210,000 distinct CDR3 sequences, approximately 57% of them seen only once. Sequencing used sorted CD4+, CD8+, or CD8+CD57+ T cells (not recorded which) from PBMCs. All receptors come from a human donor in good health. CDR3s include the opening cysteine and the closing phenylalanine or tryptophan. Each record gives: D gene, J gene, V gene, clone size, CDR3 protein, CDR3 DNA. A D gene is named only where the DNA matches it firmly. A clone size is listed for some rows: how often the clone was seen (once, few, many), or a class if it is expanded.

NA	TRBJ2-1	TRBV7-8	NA	CASSSFTGIYNEQFF	TGTGCCAGCAGCTCTTTCACCGGGATTTACAATGAGCAGTTCTTC
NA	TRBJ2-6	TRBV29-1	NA	CSVEVTAGEIAGANVLTF	TGCAGCGTTGAAGTTACAGCAGGGGAAATTGCTGGGGCCAACGTCCTGACTTTC
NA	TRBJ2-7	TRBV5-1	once	CASSLGGRYVDEQNF	TGCGCCAGCAGCTTGGGAGGCAGGTACGTCGACGAGCAGAACTTC
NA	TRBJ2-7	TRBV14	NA	CASSQERYYEQYF	TGTGCCAGCAGCCAGGAACGGTACTACGAGCAGTACTTC
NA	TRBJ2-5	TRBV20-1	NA	CSAMDPPRETQYF	TGCAGTGCTATGGACCCGCCTAGGGAGACCCAGTACTTC
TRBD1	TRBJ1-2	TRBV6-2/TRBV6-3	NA	CASTPGGRRYGYTF	TGTGCCAGCACTCCAGGGGGAAGACGATATGGCTACACCTTC
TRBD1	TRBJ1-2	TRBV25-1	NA	CASSPDRRGYTF	TGTGCCAGCAGTCCGGACAGGAGGGGCTACACCTTC
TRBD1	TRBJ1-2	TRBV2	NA	CASRGQIYGYTF	TGTGCCAGCAGGGGACAGATCTATGGCTACACCTTC
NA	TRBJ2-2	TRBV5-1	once	CASSLASYTGELFF	TGCGCCAGCAGCTTGGCGAGTTACACCGGGGAGCTGTTTTTT
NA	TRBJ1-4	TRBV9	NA	CASSGQGGNEKLFF	TGTGCCAGCAGCGGGCAGGGTGGGAATGAAAAACTGTTTTTT
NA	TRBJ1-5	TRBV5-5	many	CASSNSGGNQPQHF	TGTGCCAGCAGTAACAGTGGCGGAAATCAGCCCCAGCATTTT
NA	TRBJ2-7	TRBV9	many	CASSPPLGGFDEQYF	TGTGCCAGCAGCCCCCCCCTCGGGGGTTTTGACGAGCAGTACTTC
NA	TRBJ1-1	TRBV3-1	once	CASSRSGPGGTEAFF	TGTGCCAGCAGCCGAAGTGGGCCGGGTGGCACTGAAGCTTTCTTT
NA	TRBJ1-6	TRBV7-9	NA	CASSLKGDSPLHF	TGTGCCAGCAGCTTGAAGGGTGATTCACCCCTCCACTTT
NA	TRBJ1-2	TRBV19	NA	CASSGRGSSYGYTF	TGTGCCAGTAGTGGTAGGGGCAGTAGCTATGGCTACACCTTC
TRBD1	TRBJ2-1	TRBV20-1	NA	CSAAGQGSYNEQFF	TGCAGTGCCGCCGGACAGGGGAGCTACAATGAGCAGTTCTTC
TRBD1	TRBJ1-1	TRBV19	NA	CASSMDRESMRDTGAFF	TGTGCCAGTAGTATGGACAGGGAGAGCATGAGGGACACTGGAGCTTTCTTT
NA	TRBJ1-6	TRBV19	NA	CASSIGSAHSPLHF	TGTGCCAGTAGTATCGGTTCAGCACACTCACCCCTCCACTTT
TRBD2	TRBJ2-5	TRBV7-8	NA	CASSYLRGGETQYF	TGTGCCAGCAGCTACCTCCGGGGAGGGGAGACCCAGTACTTC
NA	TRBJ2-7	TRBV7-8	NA	CASSLGTNLYEQYF	TGTGCCAGCAGCTTAGGGACTAATTTGTACGAGCAGTACTTC
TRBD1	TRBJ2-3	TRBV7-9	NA	CARSDRGTDTQYF	TGTGCCAGATCCGACAGGGGCACAGATACGCAGTATTTT
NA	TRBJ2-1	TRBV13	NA	CASSLFRKEQFF	TGTGCCAGCAGCTTATTCCGGAAGGAGCAGTTCTTC
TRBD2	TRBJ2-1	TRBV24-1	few	CATSDRESGRIRDEQFF	TGTGCCACCAGTGACCGAGAGAGCGGGAGGATTAGGGATGAGCAGTTCTTC
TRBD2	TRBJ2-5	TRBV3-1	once	CASSQGIAGLETQYF	TGTGCCAGCAGCCAAGGTATAGCGGGGCTAGAGACCCAGTACTTC
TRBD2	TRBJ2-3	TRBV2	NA	CASSVEGLAGGPLTDTQYF	TGTGCCAGTAGTGTAGAGGGACTAGCGGGGGGTCCCCTCACAGATACGCAGTATTTT
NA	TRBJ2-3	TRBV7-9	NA	CASSQVWTGTDTQYF	TGTGCCAGCAGCCAAGTGTGGACAGGCACAGATACGCAGTATTTT
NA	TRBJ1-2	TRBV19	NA	CASSRGPYGYTF	TGTGCCAGTAGTAGGGGGCCCTATGGCTACACCTTC
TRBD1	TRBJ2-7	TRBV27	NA	CASRRTGLYEQYF	TGTGCCAGCAGAAGGACAGGCCTCTACGAGCAGTACTTC
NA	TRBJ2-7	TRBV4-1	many	CASSQVGTDSSYEQYF	TGCGCCAGCAGCCAAGTGGGGACGGATTCCTCCTACGAGCAGTACTTC
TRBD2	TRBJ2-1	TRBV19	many	CASSIIQSSGTESYNEQFF	TGTGCCAGTAGTATAATTCAGAGTAGCGGGACCGAGTCCTACAATGAGCAGTTCTTC
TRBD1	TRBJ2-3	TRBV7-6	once	CASSQQTGGLTEADTQYF	TGTGCCAGCAGCCAACAGACAGGGGGCCTAACTGAGGCAGATACGCAGTATTTT
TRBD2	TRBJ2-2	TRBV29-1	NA	CSVSGGPGELFF	TGCAGCGTCTCGGGGGGGCCCGGGGAGCTGTTTTTT